This T cell receptor beta chain stems from a study of cytomegalovirus exposure and HLA in healthy donors. Points from the study as a whole: In vitro experiments confirmed that three CMV-associated chains were specific for CMV antigens. Some TCR beta chains (164 of them) were listed as cytomegalovirus-associated.

TCRdb's copy holds only in-frame clones and misses some; the assay was immunoSEQ multiplex PCR. The sample holds 200,000 or so clones, more than 80% seen once. The donors were part of the validation cohort, which consisted of about 120 subjects and was separate from the first cohort of about 650 subjects. This clone was seen more than once but under ten times. What it binds is not known. Source material: PBMCs. This clonotype was sampled from a man between 18 and 29 years old in good health and CMV-seropositive.

The CDR3 loop reads CAWIRGGRTGEQFF. CDR3 in DNA: TGTGCCTGGATTCGAGGGGGCCGGACTGGTGAGCAGTTCTTC. V is TRBV30 and J is TRBJ2-1; 7 bases align to TRBD1. This CDR3 comprises 14 residues. Looked up from germline, CDR1 is GTSNPN and CDR2 is SVGIG (reference sequence). J lost 9 bases, V lost 4 bases, and 12 bases had no gene match.